This T cell receptor beta chain was found in a study of breast tumors, draining lymph nodes, adjacent tissues (dated by TCRdb to the mid-2010s). Background for the entire study: The study compared TCR beta repertoires across tumor, adjacent nontumor tissue and axillary lymph nodes from breast cancer patients. In human breast cancer, the study set out to evaluate how tumor, surrounding tissue and draining lymph node repertoires relate to one another and whether T cells may move between these sites.

Reads for this sample came from an Illumina HiSeq 2000. Multiplex PCR amplification was used to generate the TCR beta chain libraries. The amplified TCR beta chain products were analyzed by high-throughput sequencing. TCRdb trimmed the raw reads at Q25, called clones with MiXCR and kept productive beta chains. Rows with one shared CDR3 protein collapse into an entry with the most common genes and DNA. Present in this sample are tens of thousands of distinct CDR3 sequences, roughly three fifths of which were seen just once. The ten largest clones capture 15% to 20% of the sample. For this clonotype: No antigen is known for it. No much larger clonotype is one base removed from it; base qualities were not supplied.

The research as a whole found: In luminal-like breast cancer, tumor and nontumor tissue repertoires resembled each other significantly more than in basal-like breast cancer. T-cell repertoire diversity in tumors was found to be lower than in lymph nodes but higher than in nontumor tissue, and preferential V and J gene usage was observed. The study presented the conclusion that tumor T cells originate in lymph nodes as consistent with a hypothesis, not as something directly demonstrated. The data were considered consistent with most tumor T cells being derived from the lymph node and subsequently expanding within tumor tissue.

CDR1 is given as SNHLY and CDR2 as FYNNEI, both from the germline V gene. V has 6 bases trimmed and J has 3 bases trimmed; junction bases matching no gene number 5. From the cysteine up to the phenylalanine, the CDR3 has a length of 15 residues. CDR3 DNA only is kept here, 45 bases in frame from base 1. The chain uses TRBV2 and TRBJ2-2, with TRBD2 identical over 9 junction bases. The TCR sequence derives from a female donor with breast cancer. Some clones in this sample may be carry-over from other donors' samples. The specimen was breast tumor tissue. The nucleotide sequence reads TGTGCCAGCAGCTTAGCGGGAGCGTACACCGGGGAGCTGTTTTTT. Its translation reads: CASSLAGAYTGELFF.